These 18 T cell receptor beta chains originate from one sample sequenced in a study of T-cell memory formation after mild COVID-19. TCRdb ran MiXCR on the 5' RACE reads and lists one entry per CDR3 protein. The top ten clones hold approximately 28% of a sample with around 35,000 distinct CDR3 sequences, about 7.3% of them seen once. Input material: PBMCs or a T cell subset sorted from them (not recorded which). The source of these receptors is a man between 18 and 29 years old who had mild COVID-19 (a few samples of this study predate the infection). Cell type and time point are not known.

In its sample, this clonotype was seen many times. This sequence joins TRBV29-1 and TRBJ2-5; D unresolved. Germline CDR1 is SQVTM and CDR2 is ANQGSEA. This CDR3 spans 13 amino acids. The ends were cut back, 5 bases at V and 1 base at J, with 11 bases in the middle. In DNA form, the CDR3 reads TGCAGCGTTCGTTCCTGGGGCCAAGAGACCCAGTACTTC. Amino acid sequence: CSVRSWGQETQYF.

In this sample, this clonotype turned up many times. The V gene is TRBV20-1, the J gene TRBJ2-5; D call uncertain. CDR1 DFQATT and CDR2 SNEGSKA come from the germline V gene (reference sequence). Trimming shortened V by 3 bases and J by 7 bases, and 12 bases separated the two germline ends. This CDR3 contains 12 residues. The chain's CDR3 is CSARASSWTQYF. CDR3 nucleotide sequence: TGCAGTGCTAGGGCCAGCTCGTGGACCCAGTACTTC.

This clonotype was detected many times. This chain's CDR3 is CAISDLGLAGGYEQYF. The CDR3 DNA is TGTGCCATCAGTGATTTGGGACTAGCGGGAGGCTACGAGCAGTACTTC. This rearrangement joins TRBV10-3 to TRBJ2-7; TRBD2 aligns across 15 bases. The CDR3 spans 16 residues. Trimming removed 3 bases from V and 3 bases from J; junction bases left unmatched: 3. Germline CDR1 reads ENHRY; CDR2 reads SYGVKD.

The chain employs TRBV7-8 and TRBJ2-3; D tentatively reads TRBD1 or TRBD2 (5 bases each). Germline CDR1 and CDR2: SGHVS and FQNEAQ. The V and J ends lost 6 bases and 7 bases respectively, with 29 bases between them. This CDR3 has 18 residues. In nucleotides, the CDR3 is TGTGCCAGCAGGAAACCCTCCGCCGCCGGGACGCTAGGGAATACGCAGTATTTT. It codes for CASRKPSAAGTLGNTQYF.

The sample holds many counts of this clonotype. The genes are TRBV5-1 and TRBJ1-1; possibly TRBD1 for D (6 bases). From germline, CDR1 is SGHRS and CDR2 YFSETQ. V lost 4 bases and J 7 bases, leaving 17 bases between the germline ends. The CDR3 has 14 amino acids. This CDR3 is CASSPQGTTSEAFF. The CDR3, as DNA: TGCGCCAGCAGCCCCCAGGGGACCACCAGTGAAGCTTTCTTT.

In this sample, this clonotype turned up a few times. The chain carries TRBV12-3 or TRBV12-4 and TRBJ1-2; no reliable D call. The CDR3 sequence is 12 residues long. V was shortened by 0 bases and J by 1 base, with 0 bases between the two germline ends. CDR3 in DNA: TGTGCCAGCAGTTTAGCTAACTATGGCTACACCTTC. It is translated as CASSLANYGYTF.

This clonotype was found many times. V and J are TRBV20-1 and TRBJ2-3; D is perhaps TRBD2 (7 bases). Trimming took 3 bases from V and 4 from J, leaving 14 bases between them. CDR1 is DFQATT, CDR2 SNEGSKA, per germline (reference sequence). The CDR3 is made up of 14 amino acids. The CDR3 DNA sequence: TGCAGTGCTAGTGGAGGGGGGGCCGCAGATACGCAGTATTTT. As protein: CSASGGGAADTQYF.

The sample holds a few counts of this clonotype. A much larger clone sits a single nucleotide away, making a read error possible. The chain joins TRBV5-1 to TRBJ2-5, with D uncertain. The germline V and J ends were trimmed by 5 bases and 5 bases, with 7 bases remaining between them. The CDR3 consists of 11 residues. Germline assignment: CDR1 SGHRS and CDR2 YFSETQ. The CDR3 coding sequence is TGCGCCAGCAGTTTACACGAGACCCAGTACTTC. This translates into CASSLHETQYF.

This clonotype came up a few times. This sequence joins TRBV18 and TRBJ2-7; tentatively, D is TRBD1 (6 bases). Germline V gene lookup returns CDR1 KGHSH and CDR2 LQKENI. This CDR3 contains 15 residues. V lost 4 bases, J lost 5 bases, and 18 bases lay in between. The CDR3 region has the DNA TGTGCCAGCTCACGGTCGAGGGCAGGGGAACACGAGCAGTACGTC. Protein sequence: CASSRSRAGEHEQYV.

At least ten counts were recorded for this clonotype. The chain has TRBV5-1 and TRBJ2-1; 8 bases fit TRBD2. The CDR3 contains 16 residues. The germline CDR1 and CDR2 sequences are SGHRS and YFSETQ. J gave up 9 bases and V 1 base, and 12 bases lay outside the gene matches. The CDR3 DNA reads as TGCGCCAGCAGCTTGAGGTCGGGGGGGGCCGTTGGTGAGCAGTTCTTC. Translation gives CASSLRSGGAVGEQFF.

This clonotype was seen many times. The chain links TRBV12-3 or TRBV12-4 to TRBJ1-5; D remains ambiguous. Between the trimmed V and J ends, which lost 0 bases and 4 bases, there was a span of 4 bases. The CDR3 has 13 amino acids. The CDR3: CASSLAENQPQHF. The CDR3 nucleotides are TGTGCCAGCAGTTTAGCAGAGAATCAGCCCCAGCATTTT.

In its sample, this clonotype was seen many times. V usage is TRBV5-4 and J usage is TRBJ2-3, with TRBD2 identical over 11 bases. Germline assignment: CDR1 SGHNT and CDR2 YYREEE (reference sequence). V was pared by 3 bases and J by 7 bases, with 7 bases of the junction left unmatched. This CDR3 has 15 amino acids. The CDR3 loop is CASSSTTSGAYTQYF. As DNA, the CDR3 is TGTGCCAGCAGCTCGACGACTAGCGGGGCATATACGCAGTATTTT.

This clonotype showed up many times. V is TRBV7-3 and J is TRBJ1-2; tentative D call: TRBD1 (6 bases). Between the trimmed V and J ends, which lost 0 bases and 4 bases, there was a span of 12 bases. The germline V gene has CDR1 SGHTA and CDR2 FQGTGA. CDR3 length: 15 amino acids. CDR3 residues: CASSLTPDRRYGYTF. DNA of the CDR3: TGTGCCAGCAGCTTAACGCCGGACAGACGCTATGGCTACACCTTC.

This clonotype was detected ten times or more. CDR3 nucleotide sequence: TGTGCCAGCAGCCTGACAGGGGGCACTGGAAACACCATATATTTT. Amino acid sequence: CASSLTGGTGNTIYF. This rearrangement joins TRBV7-9 to TRBJ1-3; 10 positions agree with TRBD1. The trim removed 5 bases at V and 2 bases at J, leaving 3 bases unmatched. Per the germline V gene, CDR1 is SEHNR and CDR2 is FQNEAQ (reference sequence). The CDR3 contains 15 residues. The complete variable domain, with remaining parts taken from reference TRBV7-9 and TRBJ1-3, reads DTGVSQNPRHKITKRGQNVTFRCDPISEHNRLYWYRQTLGQGPEFLTYFQNEAQLEKSRLLSDRFSAERPKGSFSTLEIQRTEQGDSAMYLCASSLTGGTGNTIYFGEGSWLTVV.

This clonotype was observed at least ten times. The V and J genes are TRBV27 and TRBJ2-2; TRBD2 aligns across 12 bases. Trimming removed 6 bases from V and 4 bases from J; junction bases left unmatched: 9. CDR3 size: 17 residues. Looked up from germline, CDR1 is MNHEY and CDR2 is SMNVEV (reference sequence). The CDR3 reads CASRRKLAGGITGELFF. Written as DNA, the CDR3 is TGTGCCAGCAGGCGCAAACTAGCGGGGGGTATCACCGGGGAGCTGTTTTTT.

This clonotype was counted many times. The chain employs TRBV9 and TRBJ2-3, with D unresolved. The germline V gene has CDR1 SGDLS and CDR2 YYNGEE. The length of the CDR3 is 14 residues. Trimming removed 1 base from V and 4 bases from J, with 10 bases in between. The CDR3 reads CASSVSSQSDTQYF. As DNA, the CDR3 is TGTGCCAGCAGCGTAAGCAGCCAATCAGATACGCAGTATTTT.

On this clonotype itself: Just one base apart from a much larger clone, this may be a read error. The V gene is TRBV29-1, the J gene TRBJ2-7, with D perhaps matching TRBD2 (5 bases). CDR3 length: 14 amino acids. Per germline, CDR1 SQVTM and CDR2 ANQGSEA. CDR3 region: CSVFSPGGRYEQCF. In DNA form, the CDR3 reads TGCAGCGTTTTTTCCCCCGGAGGAAGGTACGAGCAGTGCTTC.

This clonotype was counted a few times. The chain carries TRBV20-1 and TRBJ2-2, with 7 positions matching TRBD2. CDR3 length: 16 residues. CDR1 is DFQATT, CDR2 SNEGSKA, per germline (reference sequence). V shed 0 bases and J 1 base; nucleotides not matched to a gene: 5. In DNA form, the CDR3 reads TGCAGTGCTAGAGATCCGCGCGGGGGGAACACCGGGGAGCTGTTTTTT. Translated: CSARDPRGGNTGELFF.